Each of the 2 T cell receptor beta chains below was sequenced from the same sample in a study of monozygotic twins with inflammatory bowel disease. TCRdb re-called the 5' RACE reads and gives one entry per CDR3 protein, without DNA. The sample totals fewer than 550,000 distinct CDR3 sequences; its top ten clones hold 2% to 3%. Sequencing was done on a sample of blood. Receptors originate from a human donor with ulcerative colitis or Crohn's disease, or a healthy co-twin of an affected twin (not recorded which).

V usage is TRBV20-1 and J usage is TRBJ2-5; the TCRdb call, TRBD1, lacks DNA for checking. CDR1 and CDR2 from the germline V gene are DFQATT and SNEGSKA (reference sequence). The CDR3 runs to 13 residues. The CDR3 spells CSAPQDNQETQYF.

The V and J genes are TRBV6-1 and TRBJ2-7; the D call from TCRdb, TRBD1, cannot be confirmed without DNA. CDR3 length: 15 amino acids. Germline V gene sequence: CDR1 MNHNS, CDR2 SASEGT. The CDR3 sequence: CASSPTGGASYEQYF.